The 25 T cell receptor beta chains below all came from one sample that was sequenced in a study of shared clonotypes between healthy human individuals (dated by TCRdb to 2019 to 2021). For the CD8 naive samples, CD45RO-negative cells were positively selected for CCR7, yielding a CD45RA+CCR7+ population from which TemRA cells were excluded. The library was produced with the immunoSEQ multiplex PCR assay. TCRdb mirrors the immuneACCESS table, restricted to in-frame sequences. Some clones are absent from its copies; in checked studies, under half trace to an unresolved V gene, and the reason for the others is unknown. The sample contains 1.5 million to 2.5 million clones, approximately 94% of them found a single time. More than 0.95% of the sample rests with the top ten. The sequencing sample was made of naive CD8+ T cells sorted from blood. The intended sense of this specimen's cell subset or site label: CD45RA+CCR7+. The receptors originated from a man between 18 and 35 years old in good health.

This clone was observed once. This CDR3 is CASSTAGTWTYEQYF. In DNA, the CDR3 is TGTGCCAGCAGTACAGCCGGGACTTGGACCTACGAGCAGTACTTC. The chain uses TRBV28 and TRBJ2-7; a possible D gene is TRBD2 (6 bases). This CDR3 contains 15 residues. The V end was cut by 5 bases, the J end by 2 bases, with 16 bases between. Looked up from germline, CDR1 is MDHEN and CDR2 is SYDVKM.

The chain recombines TRBV21-1 with TRBJ2-7; the D call TRBD1 from the table was never checked on the DNA. TRBV21-1 is marked as a pseudogene. This CDR3 region has 16 residues. CDR3 sequence reads: CASRGDSRDGGYEQYF. The CDR3 DNA reads as TGTGCCAGCAGAGGGGACAGCCGCGATGGTGGGTACGAGCAGTACTTC.

This clone was recorded a few times. The gene calls are TRBV19 and TRBJ1-2; the D is unclear. The V and J ends lost 3 bases and 2 bases respectively, with 10 bases between them. The CDR3 length is 14 residues. In germline, CDR1 is LNHDA, CDR2 SQIVND (reference sequence). CDR3 sequence: CASSIDGKNYGYTF. CDR3 bases: TGTGCCAGTAGTATTGACGGCAAGAACTATGGCTACACCTTC.

V usage is TRBV5-5 and J usage is TRBJ2-5; D remains ambiguous. CDR1 and CDR2 from the germline V gene are SGHKS and YYEKEE (reference sequence). The CDR3 loop spans 12 amino acids. The V end lost 6 bases, the J end lost 7 bases, and 13 bases lay between the germline ends. CDR3 amino acids: CASTLGSGTQYF. The CDR3 bases are TGTGCCAGCACCCTGGGGTCCGGGACCCAGTACTTC.

This clone was seen just once. The sample carries other DNA sequences with the same CDR3. This chain uses TRBV5-6 with TRBJ2-7; no reliable D call. The V end lost 0 bases, the J end lost 3 bases, and 7 bases lay between the germline ends. This CDR3 comprises 13 residues. Germline lookup yields CDR1 SGHDT and CDR2 YYEEEE. CDR3 loop: CASSLGRFYEQYF. The CDR3 nucleotides read TGTGCCAGCAGCTTGGGTCGCTTCTACGAGCAGTACTTC. The whole variable domain, filled in from reference TRBV5-6 and TRBJ2-7, reads DAGVTQSPTHLIKTRGQQVTLRCSPKSGHDTVSWYQQALGQGPQFIFQYYEEEERQRGNFPDRFSGHQFPNYSSELNVNALLLGDSALYLCASSLGRFYEQYFGPGTRLTVT.

This clone was picked up one time. This chain connects TRBV27 to TRBJ2-1, with 8 bases lining up with TRBD2. The CDR3 covers 16 residues. Germline assignment: CDR1 MNHEY and CDR2 SMNVEV (reference sequence). V dropped 3 bases and J dropped 7; count of bases not matched to a gene: 11. The DNA of the CDR3 is TGTGCCAGCAGTTTTCTCCCGGGAGGGCCGGGTAATGAGCAGTTCTTC. Residues: CASSFLPGGPGNEQFF.

J is TRBJ2-1 and V is TRBV7-9, with 7 bases aligning to TRBD1. V trimming: 5 bases; J trimming: 4 bases; junction bases outside the gene matches: 8. The length of the CDR3 is 15 residues. The V gene's germline CDR1 is SEHNR and CDR2 FQNEAQ (reference sequence). DNA for the CDR3: TGTGCCAGCAGCATAAGGGACAGACCATACAATGAGCAGTTCTTC. Its translation is CASSIRDRPYNEQFF.

As concerns this clone: The identical CDR3 is also encoded by other nucleotide sequences in the sample. The V call is TRBV4-3, the J call TRBJ2-1; unclear D gene. The CDR3 extends over 13 amino acids. The germline V gene has CDR1 LGHNA and CDR2 YSLEER. V was pared by 0 bases and J by 10 bases, with 10 bases between. The chain's CDR3 is CASSQDLELEQFF. CDR3 nucleotides: TGCGCCAGCAGCCAAGATCTGGAGCTCGAGCAGTTCTTC.

The CDR3 loop is CASSFGVLGTGMTDTQYF. CDR3 in DNA: TGCGCCAGCAGCTTTGGAGTCTTAGGGACAGGGATGACAGATACGCAGTATTTT. The chain joins TRBV5-1 to TRBJ2-3; TRBD1 matches 9 bases. Germline assignment: CDR1 SGHRS and CDR2 YFSETQ. Germline trimming cut 2 bases from V and 3 bases from J; bases unmatched to any gene: 13. This CDR3 region has 18 residues.

This sequence joins TRBV27 and TRBJ1-1; no clear D. Germline loops: CDR1 MNHEY, CDR2 SMNVEV (reference sequence). Between the trimmed V and J ends, which lost 6 bases and 5 bases, there was a span of 16 bases. This CDR3 is 14 amino acids long. The CDR3, as DNA: TGTGCCAGCAGCCCGAACCCCAGGCGGACTGAAGCTTTCTTT. Its protein product is CASSPNPRRTEAFF.

The CDR3 DNA follows: TGTGCCACCTCCTCTTGGGAAGCCTCGACGGAGACCCAGTACTTC. Translating it yields CATSSWEASTETQYF. The chain has TRBV27 and TRBJ2-5; the D is unclear. There are 15 residues in the CDR3. In germline, CDR1 is MNHEY, CDR2 SMNVEV (reference sequence). The V gene lost 10 bases and the J gene lost 5 bases, with 23 bases spanning the gap.

The gene calls are TRBV29-1 and TRBJ1-4, with D uncertain. Trimming shortened V by 7 bases and J by 13 bases, and 13 bases separated the two germline ends. Germline CDR1 is SQVTM and CDR2 is ANQGSEA. This CDR3 is built from 10 residues. Here the CDR3 DNA reads TGCAGCGCCTTGCTGGAGGGACTGTTTTTT. It is translated as CSALLEGLFF.

This rearrangement joins TRBV28 to TRBJ1-2; TRBD1 might be the D (6 bases). The CDR3 is made up of 14 amino acids. The V gene lost 5 bases and the J gene lost 2 bases, with 12 bases spanning the gap. Germline loops: CDR1 MDHEN, CDR2 SYDVKM. Here the CDR3 reads CASSETGLNYGYTF. CDR3 nucleotides: TGTGCCAGCAGTGAGACAGGACTCAACTATGGCTACACCTTC.

On this clone itself: Distinct nucleotide sequences in the sample also encode this CDR3. V is TRBV9 and J is TRBJ2-2; TRBD1 aligns across 7 bases. This CDR3 comprises 15 residues. The J segment lost 1 base and the V segment lost 0 bases, leaving 0 bases of the junction unmatched. Germline V gene sequence: CDR1 SGDLS, CDR2 YYNGEE. The CDR3 protein is CASSVAGGNTGELFF. For the CDR3, the DNA is TGTGCCAGCAGCGTAGCAGGGGGGAACACCGGGGAGCTGTTTTTT.

This chain connects TRBV28 to TRBJ2-7, with TRBD1 identical over 8 bases. Germline V gene lookup returns CDR1 MDHEN and CDR2 SYDVKM. The J segment lost 0 bases and the V segment lost 1 base, leaving 5 bases of the junction unmatched. CDR3 length: 16 residues. The CDR3 sequence: CASSLFPGGSSYEQYF. DNA for the CDR3: TGTGCCAGCAGTTTATTCCCAGGGGGCAGCTCCTACGAGCAGTACTTC.

The chain combines TRBV11-2 with TRBJ2-1; TRBD2 agrees at 11 bases. With V trimmed by 5 bases and J by 6 bases, 9 bases remained unmatched. From germline, CDR1 is SGHAT and CDR2 FQNNGV. CDR3 length equals 16 residues. The CDR3 nucleotides read TGTGCCAGCAGCATAATAGCGGGGGGGCCAGGCAATGAGCAGTTCTTC. It is translated as CASSIIAGGPGNEQFF.

The sample holds a few counts of this clone. V and J are TRBV2 and TRBJ1-6; 7 bases fit TRBD1. Germline V gene lookup returns CDR1 SNHLY and CDR2 FYNNEI. This CDR3 has 15 amino acids. J lost 7 bases, V lost 4 bases, and 7 bases had no gene match. DNA of the CDR3: TGTGCCAGCAGTGGGGGGGACAGCTACAATTCACCCCTCCACTTT. Translated: CASSGGDSYNSPLHF.

A remark on this clone: Other DNA variants within this sample encode the same CDR3. J is TRBJ1-3 and V is TRBV4-1; no clear D gene. This CDR3 spans 14 amino acids. CDR1 MGHRA and CDR2 YSYEKL come from the germline V gene. V lost 1 base, J lost 1 base, and 5 bases lay in between. As DNA, the CDR3 is TGCGCCAGCAGCCAAGTGGGATCTGGAAACACCATATATTTT. Translated, it gives CASSQVGSGNTIYF.

CDR3 coding DNA: TGTGCCAGTAGACCCCTCACAGGGGGCGCGGTTACTGAAGCTTTCTTT. Its protein product is CASRPLTGGAVTEAFF. The rearrangement uses TRBV19 and TRBJ1-1, with 9 bases identical to TRBD1. The CDR3 has 16 amino acids. Trimming took 6 bases from V and 5 from J; bases not matched to a gene: 13. Germline CDR1 and CDR2: LNHDA and SQIVND (reference sequence).

In this sample, this clone turned up once. The identical CDR3 is also encoded by other nucleotide sequences in the sample. The genes are TRBV30 and TRBJ2-7; 15 nucleotides agree with TRBD2. Trimming cost V 5 bases and J 6 bases; bases outside gene matches: 2. Germline V CDR1 and CDR2: GTSNPN, SVGIG (reference sequence). This CDR3 is 13 amino acids long. The DNA for the CDR3 is TGTGCCTGGTCGGGACTAGCGGGGGGCGAGCAGTACTTC. Translation gives CAWSGLAGGEQYF.

This chain joins TRBV4-1 and TRBJ2-7; 10 bases line up with TRBD1. CDR3 length: 15 amino acids. Per germline, CDR1 MGHRA and CDR2 YSYEKL. Germline trimming cut 5 bases from V and 3 bases from J; bases unmatched to any gene: 7. The CDR3 spells CASSMTGGNHYEQYF. The CDR3 DNA reads as TGCGCCAGCAGCATGACAGGGGGCAACCACTACGAGCAGTACTTC.

About this clone: The same CDR3 is also encoded by other DNA sequences in this sample. The V gene is TRBV27, the J gene TRBJ1-5; tentatively, D is TRBD1 (5 bases). This CDR3 has 13 amino acids. Germline loops: CDR1 MNHEY, CDR2 SMNVEV (reference sequence). Trimming removed 8 bases at V and 1 base at J, with 9 bases between. The CDR3 DNA reads TGTGCCAGCGGCTGGGGCAGCAATCAGCCCCAGCATTTT. Translation gives CASGWGSNQPQHF.

The V and J genes are TRBV6-5 and TRBJ2-7, with 11 bases fitting TRBD2. Per the germline V gene, CDR1 is MNHEY and CDR2 is SVGAGI. V was clipped by 6 bases and J by 4 bases; unmatched bases: 5. CDR3 length: 14 amino acids. CDR3 bases: TGTGCCAGCAGCCTGGGACTAGCGGAATACGAGCAGTACTTC. It is translated as CASSLGLAEYEQYF.

The V gene is TRBV10-2, the J gene TRBJ2-3; possibly TRBD2 for D (6 bases). The CDR3 runs 15 residues. The V and J ends lost 4 bases and 1 base respectively, with 12 bases between them. Per the germline V gene, CDR1 is WSHSY and CDR2 is SAAADI. This chain's CDR3 is CASSGDPGGTDTQYF. The DNA for the CDR3 is TGCGCCAGCAGTGGGGACCCGGGGGGCACAGATACGCAGTATTTT.

CDR3 DNA: TGTGCCAGCAGCTTGCCTAGCGGGGCTGCTCTGGCCCATACAGATACGCAGTATTTT. It translates to CASSLPSGAALAHTDTQYF. The chain combines TRBV5-6 with TRBJ2-3; 9 nucleotides align to TRBD2. The germline CDR1 and CDR2 sequences are SGHDT and YYEEEE. The CDR3 has 19 residues. V lost 1 base and J lost 3; bases outside the gene matches: 15.